This entry is about one T cell receptor beta chain. The V gene's germline CDR1 is SNHLY and CDR2 FYNNEI. The ends lost 7 bases at V and 3 bases at J; junction bases unmatched: 10. The CDR3 consists of 16 residues. Participants were aged about 18 to 90 years, lived in over 20 US areas, and enrolled virtually. Generated by immunoSEQ multiplex PCR, the TCRdb table keeps only in-frame clones and is missing some. This table holds some 250,000 clones, about 89% found once. This record comes from a study of blood T cell repertoires in COVID-19. On the study more broadly: From the United States, Italy and Spain came samples of acute and convalescent COVID-19. PBMCs, B-cell-depleted T cells, or T cells were the source of the cDNA or gDNA that made up the material.

Material: PBMCs or T cells enriched from blood (not recorded which). The receptor was derived from a man aged 35-49 years who had recovered from COVID-19. This chain links TRBV2 with TRBJ2-1; the match to TRBD1 covers 9 bases. This CDR3 reads CASMVPGQGSYNEQFF. The DNA for the CDR3 is TGTGCCAGCATGGTCCCGGGACAGGGTAGCTACAATGAGCAGTTCTTC.